What follows are 7 T cell receptor beta chains derived from one specimen sequenced in a study of control samples from healthy donors and cancer patients. Only in-frame clones appear in the TCRdb table, and some are missing; sequencing was by immunoSEQ multiplex PCR. The table records about 130,000 clones, around 90% of them present only once. Sample: blood. Every receptor here comes from a young man in good health.

The chain links TRBV4-2 to TRBJ2-6; 7 bases are shared with TRBD1. J gave up 1 base and V 2 bases, and 11 bases lay outside the gene matches. This CDR3 comprises 19 residues. Germline V gene sequence: CDR1 LGHNA, CDR2 YNFKEQ. CDR3 coding DNA: TGTGCCAGCAGCCAACCGCGTGCGAACAGGGGTTCTGGGGCCAACGTCCTGACTTTC. Encoded protein: CASSQPRANRGSGANVLTF.

This chain uses TRBV5-1 with TRBJ2-1, with 9 bases identical to TRBD1. The CDR3 is made up of 14 amino acids. Trimming cost V 3 bases and J 7 bases; bases outside gene matches: 5. Germline CDR1 reads SGHRS; CDR2 reads YFSETQ. The CDR3 region is CASSSGTGQNEQFF. CDR3 nucleotide sequence: TGCGCCAGCAGCTCGGGGACAGGGCAAAATGAGCAGTTCTTC.

V and J are TRBV4-2 and TRBJ1-6, with 12 bases matching TRBD1. The germline CDR1 and CDR2 sequences are LGHNA and YNFKEQ. Unmatched junction bases numbered 6, after V lost 3 bases and J lost 9 bases. This CDR3 spans 16 amino acids. In DNA, the CDR3 is TGTGCCAGCAGCCAGATCGGGACAGGGGGCCGTTCACCCCTCCACTTT. Amino acids: CASSQIGTGGRSPLHF.

The chain combines TRBV5-4 with TRBJ2-2; 11 nucleotides match TRBD1. Germline CDR1 is SGHNT and CDR2 is YYREEE (reference sequence). The CDR3 is 15 residues long. J gave up 4 bases and V 3 bases, and 2 bases lay outside the gene matches. The chain's CDR3 is CASSSGTGGTGELFF. CDR3 sequence (DNA): TGTGCCAGCAGCTCCGGGACAGGGGGCACCGGGGAGCTGTTTTTT.

This clone was observed a handful of times. The V gene is TRBV4-1, the J gene TRBJ1-5, with D possibly TRBD1 on 6 matching bases. The V gene's germline CDR1 is MGHRA and CDR2 YSYEKL. Deletions cut 0 bases from V and 4 bases from J, with 19 bases between. The CDR3 sequence is 18 residues long. CDR3 DNA sequence: TGCGCCAGCAGCCAAGAACCCCACCAGGGGATGGGGAATCAGCCCCAGCATTTT. Protein product: CASSQEPHQGMGNQPQHF.

This clone came up once. V gene TRBV6-6 combines with J gene TRBJ2-3; no reliable D call. Germline CDR1 is MNHNY and CDR2 is SVGAGI (reference sequence). There are 14 residues in the CDR3. Trimming removed 2 bases from V and 6 bases from J, with 12 bases in between. CDR3 bases: TGTGCCAGCAGTTACGGTTCGACGGATGATACGCAGTATTTT. It codes for CASSYGSTDDTQYF.

The V and J genes are TRBV19 and TRBJ1-4; TRBD1 aligns across 10 bases. The germline gives CDR1 LNHDA, CDR2 SQIVND (reference sequence). Germline trimming cut 5 bases from V and 0 bases from J; bases unmatched to any gene: 6. CDR3 length: 17 residues. CDR3 residues: CASSLMGQGSTNEKLFF. The CDR3 DNA follows: TGTGCCAGTAGTCTCATGGGACAGGGGTCAACTAATGAAAAACTGTTTTTT.